The rows below give T cell receptor beta chains drawn from one sample of a study of cytomegalovirus exposure and HLA in healthy donors. Some clones are missing from TCRdb's copy, which holds only in-frame ones; the method was immunoSEQ multiplex PCR. The sample yields 150,000 to 200,000 clones, more than 85% seen once. Sequenced input: PBMCs. All receptors come from a girl under three years old in good health and CMV-seronegative. Both conserved end residues are part of each CDR3. The D gene is left open where the match is weak. Not every row has a clone size; where given, it reads once, few, many or a size class.

V gene	J gene	clone size	D gene	CDR3 DNA	CDR3 protein
TRBV5-4	TRBJ2-1	NA	NA	TGTGCCAGCAGCATCGGTAATGAGCAGTTCTTC	CASSIGNEQFF
TRBV12-2	TRBJ2-7	NA	NA	TGTGCAAGTCGCCTTGGACTAGCGGGGGCCTACGAGCAGTACTTC	CASRLGLAGAYEQYF
TRBV6-1	TRBJ2-7	NA	NA	TGTGCCAGCAGCCGAATTCCGACTAGCTACGAGCAGTACTTC	CASSRIPTSYEQYF
TRBV2	TRBJ2-3	NA	NA	TGTGCCAGCAGGCGCCCCACAGATACGCAGTATTTT	CASRRPTDTQYF
TRBV2	TRBJ1-4	NA	TRBD1	TGTGCCAGCAGGGATAACAGGGGGCAGGGTGAAAAACTGTTTTTT	CASRDNRGQGEKLFF
TRBV9	TRBJ1-6	NA	NA	TGTGCCAGCAGCGTATTCGGCGGTTCACCCCTCCACTTT	CASSVFGGSPLHF
TRBV5-1	TRBJ2-1	NA	TRBD1	TGCGCCAGCAGCTTGACAAACCCGGGACAGCCAGACAATGAGCAGTTCTTC	CASSLTNPGQPDNEQFF
TRBV12-5	TRBJ2-7	NA	NA	TGTGCTAGTGGTTTGGACTCGACCTACGAGCAGTACTTC	CASGLDSTYEQYF
TRBV7-2	TRBJ2-7	NA	NA	TGTGCCAGCAGCTTAAGGCAACAGAGCTCCTACGAGCAGTACTTC	CASSLRQQSSYEQYF
TRBV30	TRBJ2-3	NA	TRBD2	TGTGCCTCAGCTAGCGGGGGGCCCCCAGATACGCAGTATTTT	CASASGGPPDTQYF
TRBV7-8	TRBJ1-3	NA	NA	TGTGCCAGCAGCTTCGGTGGAAACACCATATATTTT	CASSFGGNTIYF
TRBV7-9	TRBJ2-7	NA	TRBD2	TGTGCCAGCAGCTTTAGACTAGCGGGAGTTTCCGAGCAGTACTTC	CASSFRLAGVSEQYF
TRBV6-5	TRBJ2-7	NA	NA	TGTGCCAGCAGTTACAATCCGGGAGACCCCTACGAGCAGTACTTC	CASSYNPGDPYEQYF
TRBV4-1	TRBJ2-1	NA	NA	TGCGCCAGCAGCCAGGACAGTCCCCATGAGCAGTTCTTC	CASSQDSPHEQFF
TRBV30	TRBJ1-1	few	NA	TGTGCCTGGAGACAGAACACTGAAGCTTTCTTT	CAWRQNTEAFF
TRBV30	TRBJ1-6	NA	NA	TGTGCCTGGAGGCCGCGGGGGGCGGATTCACCCCACCACTTT	CAWRPRGADSPHHF
TRBV4-1	TRBJ2-2	NA	NA	TGCGCCAGCAGCCAAGATAGTCTCCCTAGCTATTTTTCGCGGGGACTCACCGGGGAGCTGTTTTTT	CASSQDSLPSYFSRGLTGELFF
TRBV27	TRBJ1-6	few	NA	TGTGCCAGCAGTTTCGGGTCTTACGGATCACCCCTCCACTTT	CASSFGSYGSPLHF
TRBV4-3	TRBJ2-3	once	TRBD2	TGCGCCAGCAGCCAAAGGTCTGCGGGAGGAGGGGGGCCCGCAGATACGCAGTATTTT	CASSQRSAGGGGPADTQYF
TRBV7-3	TRBJ2-3	NA	NA	TGTGCCAGCAGCCCGGGACTTCCTGGGGATACGCAGTATTTT	CASSPGLPGDTQYF
TRBV30	TRBJ1-2	NA	TRBD1	TGTGCCTGGGGACAGGGAGGCGTGAATGGCTACACCTTC	CAWGQGGVNGYTF
TRBV27	TRBJ1-5	NA	NA	TGTGCCAGCAGGACCTGGGGAGACAGCAATCAGCCCCAGCATTTT	CASRTWGDSNQPQHF
TRBV13	TRBJ2-1	NA	NA	TGTGCCAGCACCTTTCAGGGAATCAATGAGCAGTTCTTC	CASTFQGINEQFF
TRBV7-2	TRBJ2-1	once	TRBD2	TGTGCCAGCAGCTCGGGACTAGCGGGGTACAATGAGCAGTTCTTC	CASSSGLAGYNEQFF
TRBV25-1	TRBJ2-1	NA	NA	TGTGCCAGCAGTGAATATCGAACAGGGAGTCACAATGAGCAGTTCTTC	CASSEYRTGSHNEQFF
TRBV19	TRBJ2-1	NA	NA	TGTGCCAGTAGTTTCGCCGGGACTCTATACAATGAGCAGTTCTTC	CASSFAGTLYNEQFF
TRBV6-1	TRBJ1-2	NA	NA	TGTGCCAGCAGTGAATCCAAGGGGGGCTACACCTTC	CASSESKGGYTF
TRBV27	TRBJ2-1	NA	NA	TGTGCCAGCACCACGGGCAATGAGCAGTTCTTC	CASTTGNEQFF
TRBV27	TRBJ1-1	NA	TRBD1	TGTGCCAGCAGTTTGACAGGGGGAAGGACTGAAGCTTTCTTT	CASSLTGGRTEAFF
TRBV7-9	TRBJ1-2	NA	NA	TGTGCCAGCAGCTTAGGGCAGACTAACTATGGCTACACCTTC	CASSLGQTNYGYTF
TRBV27	TRBJ2-7	NA	TRBD1	TGTGCCAGCAGTTTATCGCGGGGACAGGGTAGTGGCGAGCAGTACTTC	CASSLSRGQGSGEQYF
TRBV4-3	TRBJ1-2	NA	NA	TGCGCCAGCAGCCAAGATAATCCCCCCTCAGGAAGCTATGGCTACACCTTC	CASSQDNPPSGSYGYTF
TRBV11-2	TRBJ1-5	NA	TRBD1	TGTGCCAGCAGCCCAGGGACAGGGGCTGGAGTGAGCAATCAGCCCCAGCATTTT	CASSPGTGAGVSNQPQHF
TRBV7-9	TRBJ2-5	once	NA	TGTGCCAGCAGCCAAGGGGCGGTGGGTCCTCTATTCCAGTACTTC	CASSQGAVGPLFQYF
TRBV4-1	TRBJ2-3	NA	TRBD2	TGCGCCAGCAGCCAAGGGGAGGGGACAGATACGCAGTATTTT	CASSQGEGTDTQYF
TRBV27	TRBJ1-6	NA	NA	TGTGCCAGCAGTTTCACCCCCAGCTCCTATAATTCACCCCTCCACTTT	CASSFTPSSYNSPLHF
TRBV2	TRBJ1-1	NA	TRBD1	TGTGCCAGCAGTGGAACGACAGGGTTTGGAACTGAAGCTTTCTTT	CASSGTTGFGTEAFF
TRBV19	TRBJ1-1	few	NA	TGTGCCAGTAGCACGGTGAAGAACACTGAAGCTTTCTTT	CASSTVKNTEAFF
TRBV5-6	TRBJ1-4	NA	NA	TGTGCCAGCAGCTTACACAGGATGTTAGAAGAAAAACTGTTTTTT	CASSLHRMLEEKLFF
TRBV6-1	TRBJ1-5	few	NA	TGTGCCAGCAGATGGACAACGAATCAGCCCCAGCATTTT	CASRWTTNQPQHF
TRBV6-1	TRBJ1-1	once	TRBD1	TGTGCCAGCAGCGAAGTACCTCCAGGACAGGGGGCTCGGAACACTGAAGCTTTCTTT	CASSEVPPGQGARNTEAFF
TRBV2	TRBJ2-7	once	TRBD2	TGTGCCAGCTCTGACCCCGGGAGGGGCGACGAGCAGTACTTC	CASSDPGRGDEQYF
TRBV6-6	TRBJ2-7	few	NA	TGTGCCAGCAGTTACTCGAGCGAGCAGTACTTC	CASSYSSEQYF
TRBV11-2	TRBJ1-2	NA	TRBD1	TGTGCCAGCAGCTCCGGACAGGGGAACTATGGCTACACCTTC	CASSSGQGNYGYTF
TRBV19	TRBJ2-1	NA	TRBD2	TGTGCCAGTAGTAGGCAAGCCTTTAGCGGGAGCAATGAGCAGTTCTTC	CASSRQAFSGSNEQFF
TRBV19	TRBJ2-3	NA	NA	TGTGCCAGTAGTATAAAAGGGGCAGATACGCAGTATTTT	CASSIKGADTQYF
TRBV27	TRBJ1-6	NA	NA	TGTGCCAGCAGTTTCTCAGGGCTCTATAATTCACCCCTCCACTTT	CASSFSGLYNSPLHF
TRBV5-1	TRBJ1-6	NA	TRBD1	TGCGCCAGCAGGTTTGTCGGCACAGGGGTCGGTTTTGATTCACCCCTCCACTTT	CASRFVGTGVGFDSPLHF
TRBV4-3	TRBJ2-1	NA	NA	TGCGCCAGCAGCCAAGATCTCAGGGACAATGAGCAGTTCTTC	CASSQDLRDNEQFF
TRBV4-2	TRBJ2-1	once	TRBD2	TGTGCCAGCAGCCAAGATCAGCGTAGCGGGGCCTACAATGAGCAGTTCTTC	CASSQDQRSGAYNEQFF
TRBV7-2	TRBJ2-5	NA	TRBD1	TGTGCCAGCAGACTGCGGGACAGGAAAGAGACCCAGTACTTC	CASRLRDRKETQYF
TRBV10-2	TRBJ2-1	NA	TRBD2	TGCGCCTCTATAGCGGGCTCCTACAATGAGCAGTTCTTC	CASIAGSYNEQFF
TRBV11-2	TRBJ2-5	NA	NA	TGTGCCAGCACCACTCGGGGGCAAGAGACCCAGTACTTC	CASTTRGQETQYF
TRBV5-4	TRBJ2-2	once	TRBD2	TGTGCCAGCAGCTTGGCCCGCCTAGCGGATAACACCGGGGAGCTGTTTTTT	CASSLARLADNTGELFF
TRBV7-9	TRBJ2-7	NA	NA	TGTGCCAGCGGGAGGAGGGCTTGGGAGCAGTACTTC	CASGRRAWEQYF